This T cell receptor beta chain was recorded in a study of control samples from healthy donors and cancer patients. Measured with immunoSEQ multiplex PCR; TCRdb has only the in-frame clones, and not every one. This table holds about 94,000 clones, about nine tenths found once. Trimming removed 0 bases from V and 7 bases from J, with 11 bases in between. The CDR3 is made up of 14 amino acids. The germline V gene encodes CDR1 LGHDT and CDR2 YNNKEL (reference sequence). The specimen sequenced was blood. This TCR came from a woman younger than 30 in good health. The rearrangement joins TRBV3-1 (or the pseudogene TRBV3-2) to TRBJ2-3; D is unclear. The CDR3 DNA follows: TGTGCCAGCAGCCAAGAACTGGAAAGCTATACGCAGTATTTT. Residues: CASSQELESYTQYF.